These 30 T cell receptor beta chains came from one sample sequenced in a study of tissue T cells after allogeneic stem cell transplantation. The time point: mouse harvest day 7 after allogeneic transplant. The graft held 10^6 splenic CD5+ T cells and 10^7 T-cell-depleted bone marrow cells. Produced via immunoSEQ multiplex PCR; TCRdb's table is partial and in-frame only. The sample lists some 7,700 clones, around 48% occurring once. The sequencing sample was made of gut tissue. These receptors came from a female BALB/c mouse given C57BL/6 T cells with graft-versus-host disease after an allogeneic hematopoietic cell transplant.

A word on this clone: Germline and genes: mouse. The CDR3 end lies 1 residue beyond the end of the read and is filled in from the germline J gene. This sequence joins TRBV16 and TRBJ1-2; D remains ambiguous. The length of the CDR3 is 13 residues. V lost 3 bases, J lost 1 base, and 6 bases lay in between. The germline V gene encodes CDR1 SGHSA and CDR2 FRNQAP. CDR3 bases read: TGTGCAAGCAGCTTCCTGGGAAACTCCGACTACACC. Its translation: CASSFLGNSDYT. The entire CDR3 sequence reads CASSFLGNSDYTF.

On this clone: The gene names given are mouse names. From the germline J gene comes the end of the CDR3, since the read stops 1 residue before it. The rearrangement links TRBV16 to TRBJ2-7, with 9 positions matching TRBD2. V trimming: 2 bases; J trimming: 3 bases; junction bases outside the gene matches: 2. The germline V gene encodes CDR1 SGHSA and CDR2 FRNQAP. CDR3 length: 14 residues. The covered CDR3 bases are TGTGCAAGCAGCTTACCGGACTGGGGCTATGAACAGTAC. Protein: CASSLPDWGYEQY. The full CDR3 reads CASSLPDWGYEQYF.

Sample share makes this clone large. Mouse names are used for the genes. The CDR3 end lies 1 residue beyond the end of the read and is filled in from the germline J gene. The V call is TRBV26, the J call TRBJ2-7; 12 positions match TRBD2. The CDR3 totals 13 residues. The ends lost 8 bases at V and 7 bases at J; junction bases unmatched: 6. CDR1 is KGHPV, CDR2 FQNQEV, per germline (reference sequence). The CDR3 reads CASRDWGDREQYF. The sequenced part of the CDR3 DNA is TGTGCCAGCCGGGACTGGGGGGATCGGGAACAGTAC.

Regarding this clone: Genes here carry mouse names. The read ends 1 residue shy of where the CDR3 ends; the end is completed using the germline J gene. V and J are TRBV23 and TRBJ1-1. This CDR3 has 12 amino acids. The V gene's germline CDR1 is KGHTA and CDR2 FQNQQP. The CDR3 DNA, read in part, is TGCTCCAGCAGTCAGGGGAACACAGAAGTCTTC. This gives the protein CSSSQGNTEVF. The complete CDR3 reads CSSSQGNTEVFF.

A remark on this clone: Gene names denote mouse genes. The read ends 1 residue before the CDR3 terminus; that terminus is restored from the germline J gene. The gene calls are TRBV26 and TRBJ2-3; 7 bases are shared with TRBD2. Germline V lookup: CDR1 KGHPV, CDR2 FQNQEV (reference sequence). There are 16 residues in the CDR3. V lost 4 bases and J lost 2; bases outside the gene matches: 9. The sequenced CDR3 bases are TGTGCCAGCAGTCCTCGGTATGGGGGGAATGCAGAAACGCTGTAT. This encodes CASSPRYGGNAETLY. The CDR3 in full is CASSPRYGGNAETLYF.

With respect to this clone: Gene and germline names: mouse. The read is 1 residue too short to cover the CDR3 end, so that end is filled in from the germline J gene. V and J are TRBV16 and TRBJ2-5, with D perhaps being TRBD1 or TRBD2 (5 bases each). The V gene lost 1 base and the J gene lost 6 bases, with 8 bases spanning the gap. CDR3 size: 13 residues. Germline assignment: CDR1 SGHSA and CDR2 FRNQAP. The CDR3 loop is CASSLGGGDTQYF. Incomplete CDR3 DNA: TGTGCAAGCAGCTTAGGGGGCGGGGACACCCAGTAC. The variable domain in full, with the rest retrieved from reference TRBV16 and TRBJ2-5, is NAGVIQTPRHKVTGKGQEATLWCEPISGHSAVFWYRQTIVQGLEFLTYFRNQAPIDDSGMPKERFSAQMPNQSHSTLKIQSTQPQDSAVYLCASSLGGGDTQYFGPGTRLLVL.

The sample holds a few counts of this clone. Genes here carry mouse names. CDR3 bases read: TGTGCCAGCAGTAGGGACATTTCTGGAAATACGCTCTAT. Translation gives CASSRDISGNTLY. The complete CDR3 reads CASSRDISGNTLYF. J is TRBJ1-3 and V is TRBV26, with D maybe TRBD1 (6 bases). The read terminates 1 residue before the CDR3 end, so the remaining end is supplied by the germline J gene. Germline values: CDR1 KGHPV, CDR2 FQNQEV (reference sequence). This CDR3 region has 14 residues. The V and J ends lost 5 bases and 0 bases respectively, with 8 bases between them. The full variable domain, with the rest looked up from reference TRBV26 and TRBJ1-3, is NSKVIQTPRYLVKGQGQKAKMRCIPEKGHPVVFWYQQNKNNEFKFLINFQNQEVLQQIDMTEKRFSAECPSNSPCSLEIQSSEAGDSALYLCASSRDISGNTLYFGEGSRLIVV.

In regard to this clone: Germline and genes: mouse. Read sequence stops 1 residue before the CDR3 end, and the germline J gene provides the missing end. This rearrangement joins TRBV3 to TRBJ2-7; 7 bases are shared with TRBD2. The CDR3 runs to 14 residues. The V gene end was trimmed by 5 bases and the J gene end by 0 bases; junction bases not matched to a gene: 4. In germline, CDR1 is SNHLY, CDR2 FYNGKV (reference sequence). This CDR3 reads CASSLGVFSYEQYF. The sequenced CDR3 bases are TGTGCCAGCAGCCTGGGGGTCTTCTCCTATGAACAGTAC.

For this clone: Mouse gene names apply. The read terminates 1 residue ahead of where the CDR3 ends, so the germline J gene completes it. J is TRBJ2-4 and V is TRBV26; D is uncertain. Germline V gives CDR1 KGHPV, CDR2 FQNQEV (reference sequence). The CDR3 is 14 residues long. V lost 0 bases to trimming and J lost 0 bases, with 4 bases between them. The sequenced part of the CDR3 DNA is TGTGCCAGCAGTCTGTCGACAAGTCAAAACACCTTGTAC. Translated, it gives CASSLSTSQNTLY. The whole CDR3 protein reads CASSLSTSQNTLYF. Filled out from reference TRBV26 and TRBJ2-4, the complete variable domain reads NSKVIQTPRYLVKGQGQKAKMRCIPEKGHPVVFWYQQNKNNEFKFLINFQNQEVLQQIDMTEKRFSAECPSNSPCSLEIQSSEAGDSALYLCASSLSTSQNTLYFGAGTRLSVL.

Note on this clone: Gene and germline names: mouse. CDR3 in amino acids: CASSFQGAGNTLYF. The CDR3 bases that were read are TGTGCCAGCAGTTTCCAGGGGGCTGGAAATACGCTCTAT. This chain joins TRBV15 and TRBJ1-3; TRBD1 matches at 7 bases. Coverage ceases 1 residue before the CDR3 finishes, and the germline J gene fills in the end. The J segment lost 2 bases and the V segment lost 3 bases, leaving 1 base of the junction unmatched. The CDR3 is made up of 14 amino acids. Germline V gives CDR1 SGHND, CDR2 FRSKSL.

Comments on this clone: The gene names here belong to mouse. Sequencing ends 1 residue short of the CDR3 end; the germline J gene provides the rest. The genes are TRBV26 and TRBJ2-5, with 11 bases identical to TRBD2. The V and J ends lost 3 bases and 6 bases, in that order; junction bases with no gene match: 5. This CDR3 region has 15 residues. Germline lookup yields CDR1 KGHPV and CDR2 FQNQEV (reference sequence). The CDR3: CASSLGTGGGDTQYF. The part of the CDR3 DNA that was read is TGTGCCAGCAGTCTAGGGACTGGGGGTGGGGACACCCAGTAC. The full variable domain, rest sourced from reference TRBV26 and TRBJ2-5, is NSKVIQTPRYLVKGQGQKAKMRCIPEKGHPVVFWYQQNKNNEFKFLINFQNQEVLQQIDMTEKRFSAECPSNSPCSLEIQSSEAGDSALYLCASSLGTGGGDTQYFGPGTRLLVL.

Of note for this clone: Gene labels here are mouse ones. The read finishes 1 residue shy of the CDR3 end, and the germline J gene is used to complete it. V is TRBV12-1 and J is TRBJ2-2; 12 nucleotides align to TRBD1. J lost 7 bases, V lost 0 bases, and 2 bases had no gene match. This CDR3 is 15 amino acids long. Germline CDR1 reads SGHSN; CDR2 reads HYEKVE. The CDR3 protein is CASSLGTGGGGQLYF. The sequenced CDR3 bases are TGTGCCAGCTCTCTCGGGACAGGGGGCGGCGGGCAGCTCTAC. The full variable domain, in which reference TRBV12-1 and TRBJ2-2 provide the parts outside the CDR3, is DSGVVQSPRHIIKEKGGRSVLTCIPISGHSNVVWYQQTLGKELKFLIQHYEKVERDKGFLPSRFSVQQFDDYHSEMNMSALELEDSAMYFCASSLGTGGGGQLYFGEGSKLTVL.

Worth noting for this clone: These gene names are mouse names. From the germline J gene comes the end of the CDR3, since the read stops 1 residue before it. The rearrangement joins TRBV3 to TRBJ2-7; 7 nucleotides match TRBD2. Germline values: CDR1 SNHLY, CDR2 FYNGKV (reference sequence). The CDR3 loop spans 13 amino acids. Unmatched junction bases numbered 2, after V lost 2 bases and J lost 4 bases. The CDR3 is CASSLRGGYEQYF. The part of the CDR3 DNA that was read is TGTGCCAGCAGCTTACGGGGGGGTTATGAACAGTAC.

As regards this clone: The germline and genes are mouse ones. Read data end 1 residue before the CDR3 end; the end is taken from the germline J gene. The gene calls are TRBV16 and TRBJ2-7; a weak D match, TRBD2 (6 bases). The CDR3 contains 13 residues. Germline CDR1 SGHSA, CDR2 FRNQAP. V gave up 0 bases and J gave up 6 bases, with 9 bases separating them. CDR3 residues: CASSLDGGGEQYF. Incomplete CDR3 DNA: TGTGCAAGCAGCTTAGATGGGGGTGGTGAACAGTAC.

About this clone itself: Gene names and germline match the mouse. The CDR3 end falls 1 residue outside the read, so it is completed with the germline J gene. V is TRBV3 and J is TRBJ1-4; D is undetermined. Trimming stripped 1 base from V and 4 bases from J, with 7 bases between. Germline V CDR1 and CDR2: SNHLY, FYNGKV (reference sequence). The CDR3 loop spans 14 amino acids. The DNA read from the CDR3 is TGTGCCAGCAGCTTAGAAGTGGACAACGAAAGATTATTT. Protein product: CASSLEVDNERLF. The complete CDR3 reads CASSLEVDNERLFF.

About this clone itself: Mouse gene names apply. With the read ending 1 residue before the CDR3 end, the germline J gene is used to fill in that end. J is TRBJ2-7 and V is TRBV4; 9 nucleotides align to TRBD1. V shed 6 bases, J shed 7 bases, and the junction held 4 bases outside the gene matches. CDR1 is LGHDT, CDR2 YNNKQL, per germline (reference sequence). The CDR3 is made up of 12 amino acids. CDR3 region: CASSRDRAEQYF. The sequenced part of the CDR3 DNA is TGTGCCAGCAGTCGGGACAGGGCCGAACAGTAC.

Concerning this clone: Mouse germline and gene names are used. The CDR3 sequence: CASSSLYSQNTLYF. Incomplete CDR3 DNA: TGTGCCAGCAGCTCGCTTTATAGTCAAAACACCTTGTAC. The J gene is TRBJ2-4, the V gene TRBV3; D unclear. The CDR3 is cut off 1 residue early in the read; its end comes from the germline J gene. CDR3 length: 14 amino acids. Per the germline V gene, CDR1 is SNHLY and CDR2 is FYNGKV (reference sequence). Between the trimmed V and J ends, which lost 4 bases and 0 bases, there was a span of 8 bases. The full variable domain, in which reference TRBV3 and TRBJ2-4 provide the parts outside the CDR3, is GPKVLQIPSHQIIDMGQMVTLNCDPVSNHLYFYWYKQILGQQMEFLVNFYNGKVMEKSKLFKDQFSVERPDGSYFTLKIQPTALEDSAVYFCASSSLYSQNTLYFGAGTRLSVL.

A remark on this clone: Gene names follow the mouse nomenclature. The CDR3 is CASSHTGEVNERLFF. CDR3 DNA, as far as it was read: TGTGCCAGCAGTCACACAGGGGAGGTCAACGAAAGATTATTT. The rearrangement links TRBV26 to TRBJ1-4, with 7 bases aligning to TRBD1. The read falls 1 residue short of the CDR3 end, and the missing part is taken from the germline J gene. J lost 4 bases, V lost 4 bases, and 6 bases had no gene match. The CDR3 runs 15 residues. Per germline, CDR1 KGHPV and CDR2 FQNQEV (reference sequence).

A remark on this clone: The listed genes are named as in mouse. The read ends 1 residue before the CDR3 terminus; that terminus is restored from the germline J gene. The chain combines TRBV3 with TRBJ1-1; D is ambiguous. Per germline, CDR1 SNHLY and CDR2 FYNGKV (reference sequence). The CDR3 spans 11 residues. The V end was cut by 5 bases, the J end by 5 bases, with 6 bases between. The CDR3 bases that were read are TGTGCCAGCAGCCAAGGTACAGAAGTCTTC. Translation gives CASSQGTEVF. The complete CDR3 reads CASSQGTEVFF. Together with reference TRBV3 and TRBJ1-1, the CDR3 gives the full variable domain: GPKVLQIPSHQIIDMGQMVTLNCDPVSNHLYFYWYKQILGQQMEFLVNFYNGKVMEKSKLFKDQFSVERPDGSYFTLKIQPTALEDSAVYFCASSQGTEVFFGKGTRLTVV.

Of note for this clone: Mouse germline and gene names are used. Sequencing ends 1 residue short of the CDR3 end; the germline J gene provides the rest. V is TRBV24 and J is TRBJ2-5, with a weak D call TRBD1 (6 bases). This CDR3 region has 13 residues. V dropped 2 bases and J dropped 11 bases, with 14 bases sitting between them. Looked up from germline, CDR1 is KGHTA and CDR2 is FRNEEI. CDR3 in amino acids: CASSLPGQHHQYF. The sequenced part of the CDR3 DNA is TGTGCCAGCAGTCTGCCAGGACAGCACCACCAGTAC.

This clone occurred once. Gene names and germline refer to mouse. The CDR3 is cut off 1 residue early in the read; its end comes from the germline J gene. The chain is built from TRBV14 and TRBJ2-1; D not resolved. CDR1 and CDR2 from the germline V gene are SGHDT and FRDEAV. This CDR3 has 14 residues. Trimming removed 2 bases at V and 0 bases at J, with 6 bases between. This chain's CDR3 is CASSLGNNYAEQFF. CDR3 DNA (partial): TGTGCCAGCAGTTTGGGGAATAACTATGCTGAGCAGTTC. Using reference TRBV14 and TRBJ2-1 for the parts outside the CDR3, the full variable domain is EAGVTQSPRYAVLQEGQAVSFWCDPISGHDTLYWYQQPRDQGPQLLVYFRDEAVIDNSQLPSDRFSAVRPKGTNSTLKIQSAKQGDTATYLCASSLGNNYAEQFFGPGTRLTVL.

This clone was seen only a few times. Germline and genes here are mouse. The chain's CDR3 is CASSYGGRSYEQYF. The part of the CDR3 DNA that was read is TGTGCAAGCAGCTATGGGGGGCGCTCCTATGAACAGTAC. The rearrangement joins TRBV16 to TRBJ2-7, with D maybe TRBD2 (7 bases). Read sequence stops 1 residue before the CDR3 end, and the germline J gene provides the missing end. V was cut by 4 bases and J by 0 bases, with 10 bases left in between. Germline CDR1 SGHSA, CDR2 FRNQAP. The CDR3 has 14 amino acids.

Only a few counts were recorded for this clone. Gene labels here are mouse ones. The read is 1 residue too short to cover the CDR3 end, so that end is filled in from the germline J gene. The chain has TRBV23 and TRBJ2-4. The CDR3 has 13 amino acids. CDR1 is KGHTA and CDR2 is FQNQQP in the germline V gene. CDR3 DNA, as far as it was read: TGCTCCAGCAGTCAAAGCGGTCAAAACACCTTGTAC. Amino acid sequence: CSSSQSGQNTLY. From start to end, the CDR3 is CSSSQSGQNTLYF.

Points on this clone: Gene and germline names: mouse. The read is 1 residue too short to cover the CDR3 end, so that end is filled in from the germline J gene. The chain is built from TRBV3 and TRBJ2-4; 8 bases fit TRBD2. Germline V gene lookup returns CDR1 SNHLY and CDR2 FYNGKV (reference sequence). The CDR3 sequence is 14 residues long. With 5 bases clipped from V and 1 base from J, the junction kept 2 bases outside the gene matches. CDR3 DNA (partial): TGTGCCAGCAGCCCGACTGGGGGTCAAAACACCTTGTAC. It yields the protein CASSPTGGQNTLY. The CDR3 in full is CASSPTGGQNTLYF.

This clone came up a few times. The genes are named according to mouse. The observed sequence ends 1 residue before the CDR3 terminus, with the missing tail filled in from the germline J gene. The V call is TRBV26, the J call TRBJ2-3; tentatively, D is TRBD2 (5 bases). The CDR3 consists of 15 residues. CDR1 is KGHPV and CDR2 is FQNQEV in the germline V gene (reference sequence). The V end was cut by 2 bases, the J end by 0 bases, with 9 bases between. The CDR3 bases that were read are TGTGCCAGCAGTCTGAGGTGGGGAAGTGCAGAAACGCTGTAT. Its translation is CASSLRWGSAETLY. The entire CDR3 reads CASSLRWGSAETLYF.

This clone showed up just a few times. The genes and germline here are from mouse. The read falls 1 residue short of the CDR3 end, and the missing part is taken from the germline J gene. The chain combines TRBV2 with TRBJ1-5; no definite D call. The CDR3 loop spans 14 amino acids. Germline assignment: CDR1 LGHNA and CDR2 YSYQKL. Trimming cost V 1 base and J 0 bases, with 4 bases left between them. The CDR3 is CASSQGHNNQAPLF. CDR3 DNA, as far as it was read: TGTGCCAGCAGCCAAGGCCATAACAACCAGGCTCCGCTT.

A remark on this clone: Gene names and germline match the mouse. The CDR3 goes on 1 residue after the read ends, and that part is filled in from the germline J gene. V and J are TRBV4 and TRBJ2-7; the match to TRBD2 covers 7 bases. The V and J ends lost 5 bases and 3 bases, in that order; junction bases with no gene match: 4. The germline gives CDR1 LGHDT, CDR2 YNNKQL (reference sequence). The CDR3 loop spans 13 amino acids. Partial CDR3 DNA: TGTGCCAGCAGCGCCCTGGGGGTCTATGAACAGTAC. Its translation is CASSALGVYEQY. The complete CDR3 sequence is CASSALGVYEQYF.

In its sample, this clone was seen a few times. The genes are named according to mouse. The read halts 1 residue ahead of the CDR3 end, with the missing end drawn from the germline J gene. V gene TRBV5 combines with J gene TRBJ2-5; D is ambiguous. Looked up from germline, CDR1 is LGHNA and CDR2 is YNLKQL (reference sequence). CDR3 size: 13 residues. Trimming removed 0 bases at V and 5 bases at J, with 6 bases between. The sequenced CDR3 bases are TGTGCCAGCAGCCAAGACAGGCGAGACACCCAGTAC. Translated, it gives CASSQDRRDTQY. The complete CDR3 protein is CASSQDRRDTQYF.

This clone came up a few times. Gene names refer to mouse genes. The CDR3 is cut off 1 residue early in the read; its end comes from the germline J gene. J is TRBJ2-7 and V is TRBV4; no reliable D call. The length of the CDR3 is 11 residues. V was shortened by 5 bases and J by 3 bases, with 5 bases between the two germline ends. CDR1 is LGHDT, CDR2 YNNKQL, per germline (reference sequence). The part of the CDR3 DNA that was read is TGTGCCAGCAGCCAACACTATGAACAGTAC. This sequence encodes CASSQHYEQY. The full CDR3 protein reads CASSQHYEQYF.

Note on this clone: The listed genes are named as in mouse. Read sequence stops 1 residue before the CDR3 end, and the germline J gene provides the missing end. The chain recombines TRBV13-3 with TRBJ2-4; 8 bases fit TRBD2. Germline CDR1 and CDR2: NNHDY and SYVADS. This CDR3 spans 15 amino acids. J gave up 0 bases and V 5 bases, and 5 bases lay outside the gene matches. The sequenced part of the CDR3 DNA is TGTGCCAGCAGCCTGGACTGGGTTAGTCAAAACACCTTGTAC. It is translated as CASSLDWVSQNTLY. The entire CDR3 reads CASSLDWVSQNTLYF.